This TCR beta chain is drawn from a study of spatial heterogeneity in lung cancer. Points from the study as a whole: Ubiquitous and regional expanded TCR counts correlated with ubiquitous and regional nonsynonymous mutations, respectively. Tumor mutation count correlated with how many alpha and beta TCRs expanded intratumorally.

This CDR3 has 16 amino acids. From germline, CDR1 is MNHEY and CDR2 SVGAGI. Germline trimming cut 5 bases from V and 1 base from J; bases unmatched to any gene: 7. Documented time point: sample taken at primary tumor resection. TCRdb fed the 5' RACE reads into MiXCR, producing one record per CDR3 protein. The table includes roughly 9,200 distinct CDR3 sequences, approximately 2.9% detected once. This clonotype is termed medium-sized (0.01 to 0.1%). What it recognizes is unknown. The chain uses TRBV6-5 and TRBJ1-2; 10 nucleotides line up with TRBD1. The source of this sequence is a male donor with early-stage non-small cell lung cancer. This material consisted of lung tumor tissue, taken at surgery. The CDR3 DNA follows: TGTGCCAGCAGTGAGGGGACAGGGGAAATTAACTATGGCTACACCTTC. The encoded protein is CASSEGTGEINYGYTF.